Presented here are 4 T cell receptor beta chains from one specimen sequenced in a study of blood T cell repertoires in COVID-19. The protocol was immunoSEQ multiplex PCR, while the TCRdb copy is restricted to in-frame clones and leaves out a portion. Of about 250,000 clones in the sample, around nine tenths were seen once. Sequencing was performed on PBMCs or T cells enriched from blood (not recorded which). The origin of the receptors is a woman in her fifties or sixties who had recovered from COVID-19.

This chain joins TRBV2 and TRBJ2-1; D call uncertain. Trimming stripped 6 bases from V and 1 base from J, with 13 bases between. The germline V gene has CDR1 SNHLY and CDR2 FYNNEI. CDR3 length: 15 amino acids. The CDR3 is CASSPRRVSYNEQFF. The CDR3 DNA reads as TGTGCCAGCAGCCCGAGGCGTGTATCCTACAATGAGCAGTTCTTC.

The chain links TRBV29-1 to TRBJ1-2; maybe TRBD1 (6 bases). From germline, CDR1 is SQVTM and CDR2 ANQGSEA. The CDR3 loop spans 12 amino acids. Trimming took off 4 bases at V and 8 bases at J, with 14 bases between the two ends. Here the CDR3 DNA reads TGCAGCGTTGTCCAGGGGCCGGGGGGCTACACCTTC. Residues: CSVVQGPGGYTF.

The chain combines TRBV6-5 with TRBJ1-4; D is perhaps TRBD1 (6 bases). The CDR3 is made up of 15 amino acids. Between the trimmed V and J ends, which lost 2 bases and 5 bases, there was a span of 12 bases. The germline gives CDR1 MNHEY, CDR2 SVGAGI. CDR3 DNA: TGTGCCAGCAGTTACGGGGACATTGGAAATGAAAAACTGTTTTTT. Its protein product is CASSYGDIGNEKLFF.

This clone appeared a single time. The chain recombines TRBV15 with TRBJ2-1; a possible D gene is TRBD2 (6 bases). Germline CDR1 LNHNV, CDR2 YYDKDF (reference sequence). This CDR3 contains 14 residues. The V and J ends lost 5 bases and 9 bases respectively, with 17 bases between them. CDR3 amino acids: CATSLRPRESEQFF. The CDR3 DNA is TGTGCCACCAGCCTTAGACCGCGGGAAAGTGAGCAGTTCTTC.